Shown below are 14 T cell receptor beta chains from a single sample sequenced in a study of shared clonotypes between healthy human individuals. Generated by immunoSEQ multiplex PCR, the TCRdb table keeps only in-frame clones and is missing some. Of 2 million to 2.5 million clones listed, about 95% are singletons. The naive CD8 subset, CD45RO-negative cells positively selected for CCR7, excluded terminally differentiated effector memory CD45RA+ cells. The specimen sequenced was naive CD8+ T cells sorted from blood. The receptor set was obtained from a man between 18 and 35 years old in good health.

The chain has TRBV11-1 and TRBJ2-7, with D unclear. The CDR3 has 11 residues. Germline values: CDR1 SGHAT, CDR2 FQDESV (reference sequence). With 4 bases removed from V and 7 bases from J, the gap between germline ends came to 8 bases. The CDR3 coding sequence is TGTGCCAGCAGCTCATCAGCAGAGCAGTACTTC. Protein product: CASSSSAEQYF.

This rearrangement joins TRBV7-9 to TRBJ1-1; D is uncertain. Germline loops: CDR1 SEHNR, CDR2 FQNEAQ (reference sequence). The length of the CDR3 is 15 residues. V shed 5 bases and J shed 3 bases, with 16 bases lying between them. The CDR3 nucleotides read TGTGCCAGCAGCCCCGGCCAGGTGGTCGACACTGAAGCTTTCTTT. Translating it yields CASSPGQVVDTEAFF.

The gene calls are TRBV2 and TRBJ2-1; TRBD2 might be the D (6 bases). V was trimmed by 7 bases and J by 8 bases, leaving 15 bases between them. Germline V gene data show CDR1 as SNHLY and CDR2 as FYNNEI. This CDR3 is built from 13 residues. The CDR3 is CASNRLLADEQFF. Written as DNA, the CDR3 is TGTGCCAGCAACCGTTTACTAGCTGATGAGCAGTTCTTC.

The chain combines TRBV9 with TRBJ2-2, with D unclear. The germline V gene encodes CDR1 SGDLS and CDR2 YYNGEE. Trimming took 3 bases from V and 2 from J, leaving 8 bases between them. The CDR3 loop spans 14 amino acids. The CDR3 protein is CASSAGYNTGELFF. The CDR3 coding sequence is TGTGCCAGCAGCGCTGGGTATAACACCGGGGAGCTGTTTTTT.

V gene TRBV6-6 combines with J gene TRBJ2-3; maybe TRBD2 (6 bases). With 0 bases removed from V and 0 bases from J, the gap between germline ends came to 10 bases. There are 16 residues in the CDR3. Germline V gives CDR1 MNHNY, CDR2 SVGAGI (reference sequence). CDR3 bases: TGTGCCAGCAGTTACTCGGAGGGAATCAGCACAGATACGCAGTATTTT. It encodes CASSYSEGISTDTQYF.

The chain carries TRBV5-5 and TRBJ2-7; no clear D gene. Germline V gene lookup returns CDR1 SGHKS and CDR2 YYEKEE (reference sequence). The CDR3 length is 13 residues. Trimming cost V 0 bases and J 4 bases, with 8 bases left between them. The CDR3 coding sequence is TGTGCCAGCAGCTTGGACAGTGGGTACGAGCAGTACTTC. Its translation is CASSLDSGYEQYF.

The V gene is TRBV10-2, the J gene TRBJ2-3; D possibly uses TRBD1 or TRBD2 (5 bases each). Trimming pared 6 bases from V and 6 bases from J, leaving 19 bases between. The germline gives CDR1 WSHSY, CDR2 SAAADI. This CDR3 comprises 15 residues. CDR3 residues: CASSERDRVADTQYF. DNA for the CDR3: TGCGCCAGCAGCGAACGGGACCGGGTGGCGGATACGCAGTATTTT.

The rearrangement links TRBV5-4 to TRBJ2-3; 13 nucleotides line up with TRBD2. The V segment lost 3 bases and the J segment 4 bases; nucleotides outside the gene matches: 5. The CDR3 is made up of 16 amino acids. Germline assignment: CDR1 SGHNT and CDR2 YYREEE (reference sequence). The CDR3 region is CASSSPLAGGPDTQYF. In DNA form, the CDR3 reads TGTGCCAGCAGCTCCCCACTAGCGGGAGGGCCAGATACGCAGTATTTT.

The chain uses TRBV7-9 and TRBJ2-7; TRBD1 matches at 9 bases. This CDR3 spans 15 amino acids. J gave up 5 bases and V 2 bases, and 7 bases lay outside the gene matches. The germline V gene encodes CDR1 SEHNR and CDR2 FQNEAQ (reference sequence). The CDR3 reads CASSLPGTGSHEQYF. In DNA form, the CDR3 reads TGTGCCAGCAGCTTACCCGGGACAGGGAGCCACGAGCAGTACTTC. Complete variable domain (other parts from reference TRBV7-9 and TRBJ2-7): DTGVSQNPRHKITKRGQNVTFRCDPISEHNRLYWYRQTLGQGPEFLTYFQNEAQLEKSRLLSDRFSAERPKGSFSTLEIQRTEQGDSAMYLCASSLPGTGSHEQYFGPGTRLTVT.

V is TRBV5-1 and J is TRBJ1-1, with D tentatively TRBD1 (5 bases). The ends were cut back, 4 bases at V and 3 bases at J, with 10 bases in the middle. Germline-derived CDR1 and CDR2 are SGHRS and YFSETQ. The CDR3 is 13 amino acids. The CDR3 region is CASSGDSDTEAFF. The CDR3 coding sequence is TGCGCCAGCAGCGGAGACAGCGACACTGAAGCTTTCTTT.

For this clone: In the same sample, other DNA sequences code for this CDR3. The chain is built from TRBV27 and TRBJ2-7; D not certain. The V end was cut by 0 bases, the J end by 1 base, with 7 bases between. The germline V gene has CDR1 MNHEY and CDR2 SMNVEV (reference sequence). The CDR3 loop spans 14 amino acids. CDR3 DNA sequence: TGTGCCAGCAGTTTATCGAGTCTTTCCTACGAGCAGTACTTC. Translation gives CASSLSSLSYEQYF.

V gene TRBV4-1 combines with J gene TRBJ2-1; D not certain. The V end lost 3 bases, the J end lost 12 bases, and 9 bases lay between the germline ends. This CDR3 is built from 11 residues. Germline assignment: CDR1 MGHRA and CDR2 YSYEKL. The CDR3 sequence is CASSQGLWQFF. DNA of the CDR3: TGCGCCAGCAGCCAGGGCTTATGGCAGTTCTTC.

The rearrangement joins TRBV7-9 to TRBJ2-7; perhaps TRBD1 as D (6 bases). The length of the CDR3 is 13 residues. Germline CDR1 and CDR2: SEHNR and FQNEAQ (reference sequence). V lost 4 bases, J lost 6 bases, and 13 bases lay in between. CDR3 nucleotides: TGTGCCAGCAGCTCGTGGGACACCCTCGAGCAGTACTTC. Protein sequence: CASSSWDTLEQYF.

The chain has TRBV5-5 and TRBJ1-2; D not resolved. V dropped 0 bases and J dropped 8 bases, with 11 bases sitting between them. Per germline, CDR1 SGHKS and CDR2 YYEKEE (reference sequence). CDR3 length equals 13 residues. The CDR3 DNA reads TGTGCCAGCAGCTTGGGTGGCTCCTCGGGCTACACCTTC. Translating it yields CASSLGGSSGYTF.